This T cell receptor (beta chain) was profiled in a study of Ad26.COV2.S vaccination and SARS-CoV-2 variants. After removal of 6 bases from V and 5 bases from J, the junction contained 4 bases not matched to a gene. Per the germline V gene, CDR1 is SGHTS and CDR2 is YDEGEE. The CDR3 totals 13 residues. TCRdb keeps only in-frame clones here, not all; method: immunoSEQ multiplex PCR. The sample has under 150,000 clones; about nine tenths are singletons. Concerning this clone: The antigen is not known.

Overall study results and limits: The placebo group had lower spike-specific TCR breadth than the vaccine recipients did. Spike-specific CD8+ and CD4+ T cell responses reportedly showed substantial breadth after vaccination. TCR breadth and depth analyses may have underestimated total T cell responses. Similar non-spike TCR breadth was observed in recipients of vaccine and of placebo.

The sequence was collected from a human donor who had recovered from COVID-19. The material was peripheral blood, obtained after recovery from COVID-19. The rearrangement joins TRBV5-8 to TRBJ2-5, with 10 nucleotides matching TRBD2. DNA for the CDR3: TGTGCCAGCACCGTTAGCGGGGGGGAGACCCAGTACTTC. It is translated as CASTVSGGETQYF.